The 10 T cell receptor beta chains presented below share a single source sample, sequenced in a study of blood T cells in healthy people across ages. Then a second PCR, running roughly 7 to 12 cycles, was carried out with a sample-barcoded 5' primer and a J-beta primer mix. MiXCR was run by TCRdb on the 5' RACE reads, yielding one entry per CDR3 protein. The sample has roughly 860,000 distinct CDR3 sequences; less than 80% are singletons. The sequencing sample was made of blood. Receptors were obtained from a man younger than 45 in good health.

CDR3 coding DNA: TGTGCCAGCAGTCTACTAGCGGGGATAGATACGCAGTATTTT. Its translation is CASSLLAGIDTQYF. V usage is TRBV6-6 and J usage is TRBJ2-3, with 10 positions matching TRBD2. Germline lookup yields CDR1 MNHNY and CDR2 SVGAGI (reference sequence). This CDR3 is built from 14 residues. The J segment lost 5 bases and the V segment lost 5 bases, leaving 4 bases of the junction unmatched.

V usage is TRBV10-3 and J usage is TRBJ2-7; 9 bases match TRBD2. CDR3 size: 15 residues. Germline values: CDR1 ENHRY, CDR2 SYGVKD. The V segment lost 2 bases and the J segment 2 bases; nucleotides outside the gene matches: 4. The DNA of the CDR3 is TGTGCCATCAGTGAGGGGGCTAGCGGGACCTACGAGCAGTACTTC. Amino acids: CAISEGASGTYEQYF.

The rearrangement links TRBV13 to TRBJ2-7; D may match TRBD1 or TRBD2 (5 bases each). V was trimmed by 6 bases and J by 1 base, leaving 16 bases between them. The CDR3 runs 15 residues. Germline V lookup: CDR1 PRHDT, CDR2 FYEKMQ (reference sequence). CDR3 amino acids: CASSFSRDGSYEQYF. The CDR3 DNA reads TGTGCCAGCAGTTTTAGCCGGGACGGATCCTACGAGCAGTACTTC.

The CDR3 coding sequence is TGTGCCAGCAGTACCCCGGACAGGTCTGGGGCCAACGTCCTGACTTTC. This encodes CASSTPDRSGANVLTF. This chain connects TRBV28 to TRBJ2-6; 7 bases line up with TRBD1. The J segment lost 1 base and the V segment lost 5 bases, leaving 5 bases of the junction unmatched. Germline-derived CDR1 and CDR2 are MDHEN and SYDVKM. CDR3 length: 16 amino acids. The entire variable domain, with the rest obtained from reference TRBV28 and TRBJ2-6, is as follows: DVKVTQSSRYLVKRTGEKVFLECVQDMDHENMFWYRQDPGLGLRLIYFSYDVKMKEKGDIPEGYSVSREKKERFSLILESASTNQTSMYLCASSTPDRSGANVLTFGAGSRLTVL.

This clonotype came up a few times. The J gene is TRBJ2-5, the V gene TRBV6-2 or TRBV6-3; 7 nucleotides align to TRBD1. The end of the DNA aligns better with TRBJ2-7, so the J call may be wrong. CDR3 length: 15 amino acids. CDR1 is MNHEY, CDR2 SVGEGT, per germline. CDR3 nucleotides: TGTGCCAGCAGTACAGACAGGGAAGAGTTCGACGAGCAGTACTTC. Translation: CASSTDREEFDEQYF.

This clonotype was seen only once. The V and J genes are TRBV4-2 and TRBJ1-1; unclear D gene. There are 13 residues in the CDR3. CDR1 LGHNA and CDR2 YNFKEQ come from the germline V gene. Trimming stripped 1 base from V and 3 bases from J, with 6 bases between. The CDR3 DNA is TGTGCCAGCAGCCAAGCGATGTACACTGAAGCTTTCTTT. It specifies CASSQAMYTEAFF.

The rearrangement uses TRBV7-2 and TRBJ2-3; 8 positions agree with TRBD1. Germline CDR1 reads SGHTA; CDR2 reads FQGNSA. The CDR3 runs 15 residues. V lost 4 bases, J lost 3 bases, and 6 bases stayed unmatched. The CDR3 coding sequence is TGTGCCAGCAGCTCGAGACAGGGGTGGACAGATACGCAGTATTTT. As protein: CASSSRQGWTDTQYF.

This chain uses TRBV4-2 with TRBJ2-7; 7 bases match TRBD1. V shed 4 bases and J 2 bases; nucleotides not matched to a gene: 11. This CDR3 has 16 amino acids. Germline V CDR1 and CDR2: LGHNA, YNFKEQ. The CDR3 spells CASSPGYRDRPYEQYF. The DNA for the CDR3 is TGTGCCAGCAGCCCGGGTTATAGGGACAGACCCTACGAGCAGTACTTC.

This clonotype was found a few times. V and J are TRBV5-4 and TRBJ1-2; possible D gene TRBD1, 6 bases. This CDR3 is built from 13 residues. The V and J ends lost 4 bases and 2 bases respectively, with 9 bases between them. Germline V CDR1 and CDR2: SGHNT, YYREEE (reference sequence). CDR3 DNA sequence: TGTGCCAGCAGCGGGGGCGGAAACTATGGCTACACCTTC. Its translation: CASSGGGNYGYTF. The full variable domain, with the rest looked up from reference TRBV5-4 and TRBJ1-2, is ETGVTQSPTHLIKTRGQQVTLRCSSQSGHNTVSWYQQALGQGPQFIFQYYREEENGRGNFPPRFSGLQFPNYSSELNVNALELDDSALYLCASSGGGNYGYTFGSGTRLTVV.

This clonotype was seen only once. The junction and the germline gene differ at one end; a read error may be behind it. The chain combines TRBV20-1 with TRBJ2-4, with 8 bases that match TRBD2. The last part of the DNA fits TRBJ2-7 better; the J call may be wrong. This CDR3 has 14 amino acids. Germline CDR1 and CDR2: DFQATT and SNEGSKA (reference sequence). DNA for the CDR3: TGCAATGCTAGATACCCGGGACTAGGCGACGAGCAGTACTTC. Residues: CNARYPGLGDEQYF.